This record covers a single T cell receptor beta chain. Its specificity is not known. This record comes from a study of OX40 agonist ivuxolimab in advanced cancers. Background on the study: Patients were infused with ivuxolimab every 2 weeks at 0.01 to 10 mg/kg. Earlier anti-PD-1, anti-PD-L1 or anti-CTLA-4 therapy was permitted; roughly 37% had received some. Points from the study as a whole: Near-lowest levels of clonal expansion characterized partial responders at 0.1-3.0 mg/kg.

CDR1 SGHTA and CDR2 FQGTGA come from the germline V gene. The CDR3 sequence is 13 residues long. Trimming shortened V by 2 bases and J by 6 bases, and 9 bases separated the two germline ends. Using immunoSEQ multiplex PCR, the repertoire was profiled, and TCRdb retains in-frame clones only, with some absent. The sample records over 80,000 clones, around four fifths being singletons. Sequenced here: CD4+ or CD8+ T cells sorted from blood, sampled in a trial of the OX40 agonist ivuxolimab. The V and J genes are TRBV7-3 and TRBJ2-3; maybe TRBD2 (6 bases). The sequence was collected from an adult with an advanced solid tumor such as melanoma, head and neck, liver or kidney cancer. The CDR3 region has the DNA TGTGCCAGCAGCTTATTCGGAGGGGATACGCAGTATTTT. It yields the protein CASSLFGGDTQYF.